This T cell receptor beta chain appears in the sequencing data of a study of siplizumab effects on memory and regulatory T cells. Study conclusions and caveats: Memory cells seemed less diverse than naive T cells, which also seemed major contributors to the alloresponse.

Concerning this clone itself: Its target is not known.

About 10^5 TCR templates were assayed per sample. The assay was immunoSEQ multiplex PCR, and TCRdb's table has in-frame clones only and misses some. Of over 100,000 clones listed, about 91% were seen once; the top ten hold 0.6% to 0.8%. Germline V gene lookup returns CDR1 LGHNT and CDR2 FRNRAP. After removal of 6 bases from V and 3 bases from J, the junction contained 7 bases not matched to a gene. The CDR3 is 14 residues long. The chain has TRBV12-5 and TRBJ2-7, with 8 nucleotides matching TRBD2. The sample consisted of Tregs sorted from blood. The receptor was isolated from a human donor in good health. CDR3 region: CASGRSGLVYEQYF. CDR3 bases: TGTGCTAGTGGCCGCTCGGGACTAGTCTACGAGCAGTACTTC.